The T cell receptor (beta chain) described here comes from a study of blood T cell repertoires in COVID-19. Study at large: PBMCs, B-cell-depleted T cells, or T cells provided the cDNA or gDNA that made up the material.

Data came from immunoSEQ multiplex PCR; TCRdb stores just in-frame clones and leaves some out. The table records roughly 150,000 clones, approximately 86% of them present only once. This clone was observed a few times. This CDR3 region has 17 residues. The V gene's germline CDR1 is MGHDK and CDR2 SYGVNS. V dropped 6 bases and J dropped 2; count of bases not matched to a gene: 15. The chain uses TRBV25-1 and TRBJ2-7; 8 bases are shared with TRBD2. Sample: PBMCs or T cells enriched from blood (not recorded which). The sequence was obtained from a middle-aged woman who had been exposed to COVID-19. DNA for the CDR3: TGTGCCAGCAGCCAACAGGGAAGCGGGAGAGTTACCTACGAGCAGTACTTC. It yields the protein CASSQQGSGRVTYEQYF.